A single sample gave rise to the 5 T cell receptor beta chains below, sequenced in a study of follicular helper T cells after annual influenza vaccination. Produced via immunoSEQ multiplex PCR; TCRdb's table is partial and in-frame only. Of about 10,000 clones listed, 83% are singletons. Time point described: 2014-2015 season, 7 days after vaccination. The material was CXCR5- memory CD4+ T cells sorted from blood, obtained 7 days after influenza vaccination. These receptors came from an adult who received the influenza vaccine.

The chain couples TRBV2 to TRBJ1-2; D gene unclear. Germline-derived CDR1 and CDR2 are SNHLY and FYNNEI. The V and J ends lost 6 bases and 2 bases respectively, with 13 bases between them. The CDR3 runs 14 residues. The chain's CDR3 is CASSDNRENYGYTF. The CDR3 nucleotides are TGTGCCAGCAGCGATAATAGGGAGAACTATGGCTACACCTTC.

The genes are TRBV6-1 and TRBJ2-2; 9 nucleotides line up with TRBD1. V lost 2 bases and J lost 5; bases outside the gene matches: 3. This CDR3 is 15 amino acids long. Germline V gene lookup returns CDR1 MNHNS and CDR2 SASEGT. CDR3 bases: TGTGCCAGCAGTGAAAGGGACAGGGCAACCGGGGAGCTGTTTTTT. Translation: CASSERDRATGELFF.

The chain uses TRBV7-9 and TRBJ1-1; the D is unclear. This CDR3 has 14 amino acids. Germline V lookup: CDR1 SEHNR, CDR2 FQNEAQ (reference sequence). The V and J ends lost 1 base and 1 base respectively, with 7 bases between them. The CDR3 coding sequence is TGTGCCAGCAGCTTAGAGACTGAGAACACTGAAGCTTTCTTT. This translates into CASSLETENTEAFF.

The CDR3 nucleotides read TGTGCCACCAGCAGAGATCGAACAGGGTACACTAATGAAAAACTGTTTTTT. Translated: CATSRDRTGYTNEKLFF. The chain joins TRBV15 to TRBJ1-4; TRBD1 is a possible D gene (6 bases). V was shortened by 0 bases and J by 2 bases, with 13 bases between the two germline ends. The CDR3 is 17 amino acids. Germline CDR1 LNHNV, CDR2 YYDKDF (reference sequence).

This clone was found a few times. V gene TRBV6-1 combines with J gene TRBJ1-2; the D is unclear. From germline, CDR1 is MNHNS and CDR2 SASEGT. The V end lost 5 bases, the J end lost 0 bases, and 13 bases lay between the germline ends. This CDR3 has 15 residues. As DNA, the CDR3 is TGTGCCAGCAGTCCCACGGAGGGATCTAACTATGGCTACACCTTC. Its translation: CASSPTEGSNYGYTF.